This TCR beta chain was identified in a study of shared clonotypes between healthy human individuals. Repertoires were generated with immunoSEQ multiplex PCR, while TCRdb's copy carries only in-frame clones and drops some. Altogether some 500,000 clones are present, around three quarters being singletons, with the ten largest covering about 12%. The CDR3 has 15 amino acids. V dropped 3 bases and J dropped 4 bases, with 16 bases sitting between them. Per germline, CDR1 KGHSH and CDR2 LQKENI. The chain couples TRBV18 to TRBJ2-7; a weak D match, TRBD1 (6 bases). The specimen was PBMCs. The sequence was obtained from a woman in her forties in good health. Some clones in this sample may be carry-over from other donors' samples. The CDR3 sequence: CASSPGQILSYEQYF. The CDR3 nucleotides read TGTGCCAGCTCACCCGGACAGATACTATCGTACGAGCAGTACTTC.